Listed below are T cell receptor beta chains from one sample, sequenced in a study of T cell responses to AZD1222 COVID-19 vaccine. Clones were read by immunoSEQ multiplex PCR, and TCRdb kept only the in-frame ones, dropping some. The sample contains 100,000 to 120,000 clones, roughly 87% of which appear only once. The sample consisted of peripheral blood, taken on day 0 of AZD1222 vaccination. These receptors originate from an adult in good health. Both conserved end residues are part of each CDR3. The D gene is left open where the match is weak. Size tells how often a clone was seen (once, few, many) or the class of an expanded clone, and some rows leave it out.

cdr3_length d_call clone_size j_call v_call cdr3_nt cdr3_aa
16 TRBD2 NA TRBJ2-1 TRBV5-8 TGTGCCAGCAGCTCTTTGGGCGGGGGGGCCCCCAATGAGCAGTTCTTC CASSSLGGGAPNEQFF
14 NA NA TRBJ2-3 TRBV5-1 TGCGCCAGCAGACTTCTCCGGGGAACAGATACGCAGTATTTT CASRLLRGTDTQYF
16 TRBD2 NA TRBJ2-5 TRBV3-1/TRBV3-2 TGTGCCAGCAGCCCACCCCTACTAGCGGGAGTTGAGACCCAGTACTTC CASSPPLLAGVETQYF
14 NA NA TRBJ2-5 TRBV11-2 TGTGCCAGCAGCTTAAATCTGCGGCGAGAGACCCAGTACTTC CASSLNLRRETQYF
19 NA NA TRBJ2-1 TRBV9 TGTGCCAGCAGCGTAGGGGTAGGAGGGGGGGTGACCTCCTACAATGAGCAGTTCTTC CASSVGVGGGVTSYNEQFF
14 NA NA TRBJ1-2 TRBV28 TGTGCCAGCAAAACCCTCGGGGTTAACTATGGCTACACCTTC CASKTLGVNYGYTF
16 NA NA TRBJ2-7 TRBV7-9 TGTGCCAGCAGCTTCAATCCAGGATTAGGGGATCTCGAGCAGTACTTC CASSFNPGLGDLEQYF
14 TRBD2 NA TRBJ2-5 TRBV27 TGTGCCAGCCGAGCGGGACGGAGCCAAGAGACCCAGTACTTC CASRAGRSQETQYF
19 TRBD1 NA TRBJ1-5 TRBV6-2/TRBV6-3 TGTGCCAGCAGTCCCCTCGCCGGGACAGGGTTCTATAGCAATCAGCCCCAGCATTTT CASSPLAGTGFYSNQPQHF
16 TRBD1 NA TRBJ2-7 TRBV19 TGTGCCAGTAGTGCGGTGGGACAGGCAAGTAACTACGAGCAGTACTTC CASSAVGQASNYEQYF
15 TRBD1 NA TRBJ2-2 TRBV5-6 TGTGCCAGCAGCAGATTAACAGGGGCTACCGGGGAGCTGTTTTTT CASSRLTGATGELFF
13 NA NA TRBJ2-2 TRBV5-1 TGCGCCAGCAGTACCCAGGCAACCGGGGAGCTGTTTTTT CASSTQATGELFF
13 NA NA TRBJ2-3 TRBV20-1 TGCAGTGCTAGTCCCCCTAGAGCCAATACGCAGTATTTT CSASPPRANTQYF
14 NA NA TRBJ2-6 TRBV18 TGTGCCAGCTCTTGGGACTCTGGGGCCAACGTCCTGACTTTC CASSWDSGANVLTF
16 TRBD1 NA TRBJ1-5 TRBV28 TGTGCCAGCAGTTCCGCCCTCAGGGGGCCCAATCAGCCCCAGCATTTT CASSSALRGPNQPQHF
15 NA NA TRBJ1-6 TRBV7-2 TGTGCCAGCAGCTTAGCTACAGGCCGTAATTCACCCCTCCACTTT CASSLATGRNSPLHF
19 TRBD2 NA TRBJ2-1 TRBV12-5 TGTGCTAGTGGTTTGGTCCTAGCGGGAGGGCCAGGTTCCTACAATGAGCAGTTCTTC CASGLVLAGGPGSYNEQFF
15 TRBD2 once TRBJ2-5 TRBV24-1 TGTGCCACCAGTGATCCCGCTAGCGGGGTGGAGACCCAGTACTTC CATSDPASGVETQYF
16 NA NA TRBJ1-5 TRBV4-1 TGCGCCAGCAGCCAAGGCGAGACAGGTAGCAATCAGCCCCAGCATTTT CASSQGETGSNQPQHF
17 TRBD2 NA TRBJ2-7 TRBV28 TGTGCCAGCAGTTTGGTACGGTCTAGCGGGAGAGGTGGTGAGCAGTACTTC CASSLVRSSGRGGEQYF
15 NA NA TRBJ2-5 TRBV6-5 TGTGCCAGCAGTTACTCGAGGGGGGAATGGGAGACCCAGTACTTC CASSYSRGEWETQYF
15 NA NA TRBJ2-7 TRBV6-4 TGTGCCAGAGGCTTGGGGGGGGCCCCCTCTGGAGAGCAGTACTTC CARGLGGAPSGEQYF
14 NA NA TRBJ1-2 TRBV18 TGTGCCAGCTCACCCACCCGGGACAAGTATGGCTACACCTTC CASSPTRDKYGYTF
13 NA NA TRBJ1-4 TRBV15 TGTGCCACCAGCAGAGATAGAAATGAAAAACTGTTTTTT CATSRDRNEKLFF
19 NA NA TRBJ2-5 TRBV10-3 TGTGCCATCAGTGAGTCGATATCCCCCGCGGCAGCAAGACAAGAGACCCAGTACTTC CAISESISPAAARQETQYF